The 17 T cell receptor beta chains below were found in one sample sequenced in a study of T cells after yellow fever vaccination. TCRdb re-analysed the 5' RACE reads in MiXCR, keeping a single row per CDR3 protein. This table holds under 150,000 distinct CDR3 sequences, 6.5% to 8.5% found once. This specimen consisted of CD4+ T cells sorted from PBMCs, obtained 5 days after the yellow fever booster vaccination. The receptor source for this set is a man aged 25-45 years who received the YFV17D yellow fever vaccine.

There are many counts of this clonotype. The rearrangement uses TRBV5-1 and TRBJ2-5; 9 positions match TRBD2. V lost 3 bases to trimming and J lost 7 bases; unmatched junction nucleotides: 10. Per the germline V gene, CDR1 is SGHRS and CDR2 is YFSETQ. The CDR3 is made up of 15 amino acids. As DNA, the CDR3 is TGCGCCAGCAGCTATTTTAGCGGGAGAGAAGCGACCCAGTACTTC. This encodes CASSYFSGREATQYF.

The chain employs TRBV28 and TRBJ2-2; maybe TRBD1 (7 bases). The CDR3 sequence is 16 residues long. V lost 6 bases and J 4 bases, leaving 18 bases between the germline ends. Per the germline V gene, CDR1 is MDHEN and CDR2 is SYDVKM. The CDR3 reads CASRPGGIAVTGELFF. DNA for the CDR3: TGTGCCAGCAGGCCAGGGGGGATTGCGGTCACCGGGGAGCTGTTTTTT. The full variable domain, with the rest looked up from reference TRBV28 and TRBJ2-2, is DVKVTQSSRYLVKRTGEKVFLECVQDMDHENMFWYRQDPGLGLRLIYFSYDVKMKEKGDIPEGYSVSREKKERFSLILESASTNQTSMYLCASRPGGIAVTGELFFGEGSRLTVL.

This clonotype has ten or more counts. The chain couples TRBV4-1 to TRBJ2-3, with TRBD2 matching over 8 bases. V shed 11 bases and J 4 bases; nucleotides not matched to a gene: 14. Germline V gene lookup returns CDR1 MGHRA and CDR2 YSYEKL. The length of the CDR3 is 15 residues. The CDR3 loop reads CAGEGGAGAADTQYF. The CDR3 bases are TGCGCCGGGGAGGGGGGAGCGGGAGCGGCAGATACGCAGTATTTT.

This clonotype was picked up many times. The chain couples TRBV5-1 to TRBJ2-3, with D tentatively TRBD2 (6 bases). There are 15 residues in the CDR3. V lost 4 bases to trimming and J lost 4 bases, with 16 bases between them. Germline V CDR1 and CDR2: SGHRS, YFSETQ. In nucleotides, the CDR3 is TGCGCCAGCAGCCTCACCGGGAGTATCCCAGATACGCAGTATTTT. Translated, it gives CASSLTGSIPDTQYF. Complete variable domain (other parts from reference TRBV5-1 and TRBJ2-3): KAGVTQTPRYLIKTRGQQVTLSCSPISGHRSVSWYQQTPGQGLQFLFEYFSETQRNKGNFPGRFSGRQFSNSRSEMNVSTLELGDSALYLCASSLTGSIPDTQYFGPGTRLTVL.

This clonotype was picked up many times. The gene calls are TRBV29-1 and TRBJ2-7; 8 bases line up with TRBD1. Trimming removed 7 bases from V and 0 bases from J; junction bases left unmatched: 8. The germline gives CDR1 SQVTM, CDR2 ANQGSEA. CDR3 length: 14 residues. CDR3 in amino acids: CSARGDRSSYEQYF. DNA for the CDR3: TGCAGCGCAAGGGGGGACAGGAGCTCCTACGAGCAGTACTTC.

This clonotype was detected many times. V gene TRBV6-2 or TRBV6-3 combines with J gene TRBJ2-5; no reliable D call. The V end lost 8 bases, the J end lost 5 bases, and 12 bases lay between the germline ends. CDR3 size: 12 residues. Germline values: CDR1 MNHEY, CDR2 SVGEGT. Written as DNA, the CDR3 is TGTGCCAGCGGGCAGCCACGGGAGACCCAGTACTTC. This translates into CASGQPRETQYF.

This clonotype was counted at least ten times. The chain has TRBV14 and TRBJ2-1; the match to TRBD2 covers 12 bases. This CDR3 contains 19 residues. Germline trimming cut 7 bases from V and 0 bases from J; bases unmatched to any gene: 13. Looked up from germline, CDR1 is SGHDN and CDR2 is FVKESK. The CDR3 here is CASTPGLAGLRSSYNEQFF. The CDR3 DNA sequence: TGTGCCAGCACACCGGGACTAGCGGGCCTTAGGAGCTCCTACAATGAGCAGTTCTTC. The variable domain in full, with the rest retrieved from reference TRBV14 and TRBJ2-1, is EAGVTQFPSHSVIEKGQTVTLRCDPISGHDNLYWYRRVMGKEIKFLLHFVKESKQDESGMPNNRFLAERTGGTYSTLKVQPAELEDSGVYFCASTPGLAGLRSSYNEQFFGPGTRLTVL.

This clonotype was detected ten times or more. In DNA, the CDR3 is TGTGCCAGCAGCATCACTCGAACATCCCAAAATTCACCCCTCCACTTT. Protein product: CASSITRTSQNSPLHF. V is TRBV7-3 and J is TRBJ1-6; D not certain. Trimming pared 5 bases from V and 7 bases from J, leaving 18 bases between. Germline CDR1 is SGHTA and CDR2 is FQGTGA. The CDR3 is 16 amino acids.

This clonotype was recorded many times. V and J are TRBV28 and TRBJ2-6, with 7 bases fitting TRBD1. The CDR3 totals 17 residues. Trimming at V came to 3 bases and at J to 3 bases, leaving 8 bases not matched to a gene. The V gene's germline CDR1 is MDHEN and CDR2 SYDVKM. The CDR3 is CASSLFRGRGGANVLTF. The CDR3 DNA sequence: TGTGCCAGCAGTTTGTTCAGGGGGAGAGGTGGGGCCAACGTCCTGACTTTC.

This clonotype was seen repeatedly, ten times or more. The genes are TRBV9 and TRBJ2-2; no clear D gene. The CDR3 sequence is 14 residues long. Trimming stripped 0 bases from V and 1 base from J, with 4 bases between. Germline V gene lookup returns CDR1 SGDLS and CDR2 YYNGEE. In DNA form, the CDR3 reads TGTGCCAGCAGCGTAGAAGTGAACACCGGGGAGCTGTTTTTT. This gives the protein CASSVEVNTGELFF.

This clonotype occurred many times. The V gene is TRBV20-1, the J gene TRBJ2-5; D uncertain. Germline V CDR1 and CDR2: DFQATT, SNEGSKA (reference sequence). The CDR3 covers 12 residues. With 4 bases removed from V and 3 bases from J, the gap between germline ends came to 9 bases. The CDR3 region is CSANSGEETQYF. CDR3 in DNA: TGCAGTGCTAATTCCGGTGAAGAGACCCAGTACTTC.

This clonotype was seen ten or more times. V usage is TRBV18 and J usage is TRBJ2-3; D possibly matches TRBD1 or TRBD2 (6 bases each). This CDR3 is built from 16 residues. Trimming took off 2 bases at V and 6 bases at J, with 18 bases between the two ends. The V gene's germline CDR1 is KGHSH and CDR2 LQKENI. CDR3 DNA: TGTGCCAGCTCACCATATTCGCCGGGGGCGGGCGATACGCAGTATTTT. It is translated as CASSPYSPGAGDTQYF.

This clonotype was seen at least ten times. The chain's CDR3 is CASSLGGLAEEQYF. Here the CDR3 DNA reads TGTGCCAGCAGTTTAGGGGGACTAGCGGAGGAGCAGTACTTC. The chain uses TRBV12-3 or TRBV12-4 and TRBJ2-7; TRBD2 matches at 11 bases. V lost 1 base to trimming and J lost 7 bases; unmatched junction nucleotides: 3. The CDR3 is 14 amino acids.

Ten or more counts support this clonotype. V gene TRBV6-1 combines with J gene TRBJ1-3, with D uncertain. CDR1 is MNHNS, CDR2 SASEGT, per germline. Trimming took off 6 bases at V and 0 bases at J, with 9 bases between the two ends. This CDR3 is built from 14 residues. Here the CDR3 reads CASSPGLSGNTIYF. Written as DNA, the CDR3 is TGTGCCAGCAGCCCCGGACTCTCTGGAAACACCATATATTTT.

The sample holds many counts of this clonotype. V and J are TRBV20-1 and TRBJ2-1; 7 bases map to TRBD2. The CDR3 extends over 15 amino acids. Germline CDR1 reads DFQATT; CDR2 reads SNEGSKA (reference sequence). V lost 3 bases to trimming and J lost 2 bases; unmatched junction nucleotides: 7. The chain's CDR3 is CSASHRLAAYNEQFF. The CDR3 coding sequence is TGCAGTGCTAGTCATCGGCTAGCGGCCTACAATGAGCAGTTCTTC.

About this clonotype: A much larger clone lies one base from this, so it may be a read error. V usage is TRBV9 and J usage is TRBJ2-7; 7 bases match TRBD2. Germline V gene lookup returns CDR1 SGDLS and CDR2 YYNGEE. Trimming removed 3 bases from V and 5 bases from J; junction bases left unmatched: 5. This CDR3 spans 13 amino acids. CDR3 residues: CASSGGGYDEQYF. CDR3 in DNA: TGTGCCAGCAGCGGGGGAGGGTACGACGAGCAGTACTTC.

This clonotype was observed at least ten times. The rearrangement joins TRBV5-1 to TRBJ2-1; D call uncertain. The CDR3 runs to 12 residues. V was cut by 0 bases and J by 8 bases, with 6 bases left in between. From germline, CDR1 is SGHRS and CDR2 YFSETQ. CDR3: CASSLGQYEQFF. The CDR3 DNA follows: TGCGCCAGCAGCTTGGGTCAGTATGAGCAGTTCTTC.